The TCR beta chain under discussion was sequenced for a study of cytomegalovirus exposure and HLA in healthy donors. About this clone: What it recognizes is unknown.

Broader study findings: When analyzed later, the rates of TCR association showed variation by HLA locus, with DRB1 the most and HLA-C the fewest. In an earlier analysis, about 90% or about 30%: the productive usage of most TCR beta V segments. As a later analysis showed, several of the most significant clusters appeared to be linked to common viral pathogens.

The PCR employed 60 Vbeta primers together with 13 Jbeta primers. The method was immunoSEQ multiplex PCR; TCRdb's version includes in-frame clones alone and lacks a portion of them. The sample gives 90,000 to 130,000 clones, approximately 60% of which show up once; roughly 2% is in the top ten. The receptor's source is a woman in her twenties or thirties in good health and CMV-seronegative. The sequenced material came from PBMCs.

The chain's CDR3 is CASRGLGGNQPQHF. In DNA, the CDR3 is TGTGCCAGCAGGGGGTTGGGGGGGAATCAGCCCCAGCATTTT. The V and J genes are TRBV6-5 and TRBJ1-5; TRBD1 is a possible D gene (5 bases). This CDR3 is built from 14 residues. Germline V CDR1 and CDR2: MNHEY, SVGAGI. The V and J ends lost 6 bases and 4 bases respectively, with 13 bases between them.